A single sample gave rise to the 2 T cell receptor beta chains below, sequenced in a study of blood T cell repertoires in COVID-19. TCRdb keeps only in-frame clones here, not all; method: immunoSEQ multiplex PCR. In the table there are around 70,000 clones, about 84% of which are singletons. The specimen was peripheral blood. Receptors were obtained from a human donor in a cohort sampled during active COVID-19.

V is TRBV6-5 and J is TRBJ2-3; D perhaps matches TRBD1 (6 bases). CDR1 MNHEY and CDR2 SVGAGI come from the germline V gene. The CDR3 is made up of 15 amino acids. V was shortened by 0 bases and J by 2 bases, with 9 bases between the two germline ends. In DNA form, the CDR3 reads TGTGCCAGCAGTTACTCGGGGGACATCACAGATACGCAGTATTTT. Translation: CASSYSGDITDTQYF.

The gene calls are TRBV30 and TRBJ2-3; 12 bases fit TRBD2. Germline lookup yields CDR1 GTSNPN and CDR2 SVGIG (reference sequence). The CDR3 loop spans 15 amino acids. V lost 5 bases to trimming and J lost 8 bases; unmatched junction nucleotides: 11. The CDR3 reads CAWAPRASGRVTQYF. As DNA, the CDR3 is TGTGCCTGGGCCCCCCGGGCTAGCGGGAGGGTTACGCAGTATTTT.